A selection of T cell receptor beta chains follows, all from one sample in a study of cytomegalovirus exposure and HLA in healthy donors. The repertoire was sequenced with immunoSEQ multiplex PCR; TCRdb's copy has only in-frame clones and lacks some. The profile covers 100,000 to 150,000 clones, with roughly 18% appearing a single time and roughly 3% taken by the ten largest. Sequenced input: PBMCs. The receptors here all came from a female donor in good health and CMV-seropositive. CDR3s include the opening cysteine and the closing phenylalanine or tryptophan. The D gene is left open where the match is weak. Only some rows state a clone size, as once, few, many or a class for expanded clones.

size | D | J | V | DNA | CDR3
many | - | TRBJ2-3 | TRBV4-3 | TGCGCCAGCAGCCAAGATCGATCTGGAGGCCCAGATACGCAGTATTTT | CASSQDRSGGPDTQYF
- | TRBD2 | TRBJ2-7 | TRBV9 | TGTGCCAGCAGTGCCGGGACTAGCGCGAGAGGCCAAGGCGAGCAGTACTTC | CASSAGTSARGQGEQYF
- | TRBD1 | TRBJ1-2 | TRBV28 | TGTGCCAGCAGTTTACCCAGCTTCGACAGGGCCCACTACACCTTC | CASSLPSFDRAHYTF
- | TRBD2 | TRBJ2-1 | TRBV5-6 | TGTGCCAGCAGCTTGGCCTTTGGACTAGCGGGGGGCGAGGGGTTCTTC | CASSLAFGLAGGEGFF
few | TRBD1 | TRBJ1-1 | TRBV10-3 | TGTGCCATCGCCGGGACAGCCCTGGCTGAAGCTTTCTTT | CAIAGTALAEAFF
- | - | TRBJ2-7 | TRBV10-3 | TGTGCCATCAGTGAACGGGAGACATACGAGCAGTACTTC | CAISERETYEQYF
- | TRBD1 | TRBJ2-3 | TRBV11-3 | TGTGCCAGCAGCCCGGGACAGGGTAGCACAGATACGCAGTATTTT | CASSPGQGSTDTQYF
- | TRBD2 | TRBJ2-5 | TRBV7-9 | TGTGCCAGCAGCTTAGGACTAGCGGGAGGATACCAAGAGACCCAGTACTTC | CASSLGLAGGYQETQYF
- | - | TRBJ2-1 | TRBV27 | TGTGCCAGCAGCTTAGCAGGCGGGACCTACAATGAGCAGTTCTTC | CASSLAGGTYNEQFF
- | TRBD2 | TRBJ2-1 | TRBV9 | TGTGCCAGCAGCGTAGAAAGCGGGGGGTACGTTGAGCAGTTCTTC | CASSVESGGYVEQFF
few | - | TRBJ2-7 | TRBV7-2 | TGTGCCAGCAGAGAGAGGGGGTACTCTGAGGAGCAGTACTTC | CASRERGYSEEQYF
- | - | TRBJ1-2 | TRBV11-2 | TGTGCCAGCAGCTTAGGAACGGGCTATGGCTACACCTTC | CASSLGTGYGYTF
- | TRBD1 | TRBJ2-2 | TRBV6-6 | TGTGCCAGCAGGGATTCCGGGACAGGGGACCCCGGGGAGCTGTTTTTT | CASRDSGTGDPGELFF
- | TRBD1 | TRBJ1-1 | TRBV19 | TGTGCCAGTAGTCCATTAGTTTCGACAGGGCTGAACACTGAAGCTTTCTTT | CASSPLVSTGLNTEAFF
few | - | TRBJ1-4 | TRBV6-5 | TGTGCCAGCAGTTACTCTGGGGGGGCACTTGAAAAACTGTTTTTT | CASSYSGGALEKLFF
- | - | TRBJ1-1 | TRBV11-2 | TGTGCCAGCAGCTGGGGGGGATACCCGACCAACACTGAAGCTTTCTTT | CASSWGGYPTNTEAFF
few | TRBD1 | TRBJ1-4 | TRBV9 | TGTGCCAGCAGCGTAGGGCTGGACAGGGAAGGGGCTAATGAAAAACTGTTTTTT | CASSVGLDREGANEKLFF
few | TRBD2 | TRBJ2-3 | TRBV4-3 | TGCGCCAGCAGCCAAGATTTGTTACTAGCGGGGAGATCTAGCACAGATACGCAGTATTTT | CASSQDLLLAGRSSTDTQYF
few | TRBD1 | TRBJ1-4 | TRBV5-1 | TGCGCCAGCAGCTCCGGGACAGGCACTAATGAAAAACTGTTTTTT | CASSSGTGTNEKLFF
- | TRBD1 | TRBJ2-1 | TRBV19 | TGTGCCAGTAGTGACCGGACAGGGGCGGAGGATGAGCAGTTCTTC | CASSDRTGAEDEQFF
- | - | TRBJ1-2 | TRBV30 | TGTGCCTGGAGTGATCAGGCCCCATCGGGCTACACCTTC | CAWSDQAPSGYTF
few | TRBD1 | TRBJ1-3 | TRBV4-3 | TGCGCCAGCAGCCAAGCGGGACAGGGTAGTAACACCATATATTTT | CASSQAGQGSNTIYF
- | TRBD1 | TRBJ1-1 | TRBV9 | TGTGCCAGCAGCCCCCATCCAGGGGGTCCTTTCGATGAAGCTTTCTTT | CASSPHPGGPFDEAFF
few | TRBD1 | TRBJ1-2 | TRBV5-1 | TGCGCCAGCAGCTTACCGGGACAGGGTCAAGGCTACACCTTC | CASSLPGQGQGYTF
- | TRBD1 | TRBJ2-7 | TRBV5-1 | TGCGCCAGCAGCCGACGGGACAGGGGCTTCGAGCAGTACTTC | CASSRRDRGFEQYF
- | - | TRBJ2-7 | TRBV5-6 | TGTGCCAGCAGAACCTCAAACAGGCGTTTCTACGAGCAGTACTTC | CASRTSNRRFYEQYF
few | - | TRBJ1-4 | TRBV23-1 | TGCGCCAGCAGTCAATTTGGGAGGGCGACTGAAAAACTGTTTTTT | CASSQFGRATEKLFF
few | TRBD1 | TRBJ1-2 | TRBV4-3 | TGCGCCAGCAGCACGGACAGGGGATTGAAGGGCTACACCTTC | CASSTDRGLKGYTF
few | TRBD2 | TRBJ2-7 | TRBV5-4 | TGTGCCAGCAGCTTGCAGGGGAGCGGGAGTGTCTACGAGCAGTACTTC | CASSLQGSGSVYEQYF
- | TRBD1 | TRBJ2-2 | TRBV14 | TGTGCCAGCAGCCTATGGACAGGCCGCACCGGGGAGCTGTTTTTT | CASSLWTGRTGELFF
- | - | TRBJ2-2 | TRBV28 | TGTGCCAGCGCATCGGGAGCTACCGGGGAGCTGTTTTTT | CASASGATGELFF
few | TRBD1 | TRBJ2-5 | TRBV6-5 | TGTGCCAGCAGTTACGGGACAGGGGGCCGTATGGAGACCCAGTACTTC | CASSYGTGGRMETQYF
- | TRBD2 | TRBJ2-1 | TRBV10-3 | TGTGCCATCAGTGAGTCTTCGAAGGGACTAGCGGGAGGGGGTGAGCAGTTCTTC | CAISESSKGLAGGGEQFF
few | - | TRBJ2-1 | TRBV5-4 | TGTGCCAGCAGCTTGGTCGTTAGCAGCTCCTACAATGAGCAGTTCTTC | CASSLVVSSSYNEQFF
few | - | TRBJ1-1 | TRBV28 | TGTGCCAGCAGCCTCCCGTCTAACACTGAAGCTTTCTTT | CASSLPSNTEAFF
few | TRBD1 | TRBJ1-5 | TRBV2 | TGTGCCAGCAGGACAGGGTACGGTCAGCCCCAGCATTTT | CASRTGYGQPQHF
- | - | TRBJ1-2 | TRBV15 | TGTGCCACCAGCAGAGCGCAGGGCTATAACTATGGCTACACCTTC | CATSRAQGYNYGYTF
few | TRBD2 | TRBJ2-3 | TRBV4-2 | TGTGCCAGCAGACGAAGCGGGGGGATCACAGATACGCAGTATTTT | CASRRSGGITDTQYF
few | TRBD2 | TRBJ2-3 | TRBV9 | TGTGCCAGCAGCGTCCTGACTAGCGGCACAGATACGCAGTATTTT | CASSVLTSGTDTQYF
few | TRBD1 | TRBJ2-1 | TRBV7-9 | TGTGCCAGCAGCTACGGACAGGGTTCGAACAATGAGCAGTTCTTC | CASSYGQGSNNEQFF
few | TRBD1 | TRBJ1-1 | TRBV7-2 | TGTGCCAGCGGGAGCGACAGGGGCCAAGGGGCTTTCTTT | CASGSDRGQGAFF
- | TRBD1 | TRBJ1-6 | TRBV14 | TGTGCCAGCAGCCAAGTCCAGGGGGCTCCCCTCCACTTT | CASSQVQGAPLHF
once | - | TRBJ2-5 | TRBV9 | TGTGCCAGCAGCGAAACCCCACCGGGTCTGCCCCAAGAGACCCAGTACTTC | CASSETPPGLPQETQYF
few | - | TRBJ2-1 | TRBV7-9 | TGTGCCAGCAGCTTGGGCGGGAAAGGGAGTGAGCAGTTCTTC | CASSLGGKGSEQFF
few | - | TRBJ2-1 | TRBV9 | TGTGCCAGCAGCGTAGACGGGGGTGACTACAATGAGCAGTTCTTC | CASSVDGGDYNEQFF
few | TRBD2 | TRBJ2-1 | TRBV7-6 | TGTGCCAGCAGCATAGGGGACTACTCCTACAATGAGCAGTTCTTC | CASSIGDYSYNEQFF
- | - | TRBJ1-2 | TRBV6-5 | TGTGCCAGCAGTAACAGGGTTTACTATGGCTACACCTTC | CASSNRVYYGYTF
- | TRBD1 | TRBJ1-2 | TRBV5-1 | TGCGCCAGCAGCTTGGATTTCTTAGTTCGGGACAGGCAGAAGGGCTACACCTTC | CASSLDFLVRDRQKGYTF
few | TRBD2 | TRBJ2-7 | TRBV5-6 | TGTGCCAGCAGCTTGGAGGTTTACGCGACTAGCGGCGAGCAGTACTTC | CASSLEVYATSGEQYF
- | TRBD1 | TRBJ1-1 | TRBV10-3 | TGTGCCATCAGTGAGTCACAGGGGGGAAGCACTGAAGCTTTCTTT | CAISESQGGSTEAFF
- | TRBD2 | TRBJ2-1 | TRBV5-4 | TGTGCCAGCAGCTGGCCGGATAGCGGGACCTCCTACAATGAGCAGTTCTTC | CASSWPDSGTSYNEQFF
- | TRBD2 | TRBJ2-1 | TRBV19 | TGTGCCAGTAGTATCGGACTAGCGGGAAGCAATGAGCAGTTCTTC | CASSIGLAGSNEQFF
- | - | TRBJ1-6 | TRBV27 | TGTGCCAGCAGTTTATCGAACACGGAGGGCTCACCCCTCCACTTT | CASSLSNTEGSPLHF
- | TRBD2 | TRBJ2-3 | TRBV2 | TGTGCCAGCAGGGCACTAGCGGGGGGGGCAGATACGCAGTATTTT | CASRALAGGADTQYF